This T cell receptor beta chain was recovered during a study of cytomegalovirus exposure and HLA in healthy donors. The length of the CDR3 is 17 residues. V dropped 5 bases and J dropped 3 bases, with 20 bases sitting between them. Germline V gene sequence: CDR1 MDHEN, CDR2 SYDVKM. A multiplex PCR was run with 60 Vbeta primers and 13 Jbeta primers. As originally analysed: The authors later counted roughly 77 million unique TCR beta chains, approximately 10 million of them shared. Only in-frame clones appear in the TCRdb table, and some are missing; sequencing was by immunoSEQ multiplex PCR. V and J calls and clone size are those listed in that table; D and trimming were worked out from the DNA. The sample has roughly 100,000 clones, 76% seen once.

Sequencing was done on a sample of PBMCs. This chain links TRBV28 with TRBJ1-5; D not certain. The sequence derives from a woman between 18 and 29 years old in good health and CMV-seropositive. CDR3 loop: CASSLDRVGHLNQPQHF. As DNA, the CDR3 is TGTGCCAGCAGTCTCGACCGGGTAGGCCACCTCAATCAGCCCCAGCATTTT.